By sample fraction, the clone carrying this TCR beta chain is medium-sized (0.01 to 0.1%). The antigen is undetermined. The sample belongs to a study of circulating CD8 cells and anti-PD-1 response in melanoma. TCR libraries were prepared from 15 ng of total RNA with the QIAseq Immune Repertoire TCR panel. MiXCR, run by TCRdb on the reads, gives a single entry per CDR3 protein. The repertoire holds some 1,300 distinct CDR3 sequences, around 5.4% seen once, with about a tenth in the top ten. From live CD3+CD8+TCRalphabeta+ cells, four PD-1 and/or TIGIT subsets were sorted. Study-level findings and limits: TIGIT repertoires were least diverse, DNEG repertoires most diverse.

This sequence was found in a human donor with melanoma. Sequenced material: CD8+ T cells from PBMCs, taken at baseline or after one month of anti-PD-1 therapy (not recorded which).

CDR3 amino acids: CASSQGRERTDTQYF. The CDR3 DNA is TGTGCCAGCAGCCAAGGCAGGGAGAGGACAGATACGCAGTATTTT. This chain connects TRBV4-2 to TRBJ2-3; either TRBD1 or TRBD2 may fit D (5 bases each). V was pared by 1 base and J by 3 bases, with 11 bases between. The germline V gene has CDR1 LGHNA and CDR2 YNFKEQ. This CDR3 spans 15 amino acids.